This entry concerns a single TCR beta chain. These data belong to a study of blood T cell repertoires in COVID-19. The germline gives CDR1 LGHNA, CDR2 YSLEER. Unmatched junction bases numbered 9, after V lost 4 bases and J lost 3 bases. This CDR3 has 15 residues. Assay used: immunoSEQ multiplex PCR; TCRdb lists only in-frame clones, some missing. The sample lists roughly 80,000 clones, 87% occurring once. The source material was peripheral blood. The receptor comes from an elderly woman with active or convalescent COVID-19. The chain uses TRBV4-3 and TRBJ2-7; 7 positions match TRBD2. As DNA, the CDR3 is TGCGCCAGCAGCCGTACCGGGACTAACTACTACGAGCAGTACTTC. It yields the protein CASSRTGTNYYEQYF.